This T cell receptor beta chain was captured in a study of blood T cell repertoires in COVID-19. Study information: PBMCs, B-cell-depleted T cells, or T cells were the source of the cDNA or gDNA that made up the material.

The Seattle patients, enrolled during active infection, were followed longitudinally. CDR3 length equals 21 residues. In the original processing: By means of reference gene primer amplification, nucleated cell counts were estimated. Generated by immunoSEQ multiplex PCR, the TCRdb table keeps only in-frame clones and is missing some. For V, J and clone size, that table is used; D and trimming come from the DNA. The profile shows 250,000 to 350,000 clones, roughly 84% of them singletons. The sequenced material came from peripheral blood. The gene calls are TRBV21-1 and TRBJ2-2; no check of the table's D call, TRBD2, against the DNA was made. TRBV21-1 represents a pseudogene. This clonotype originated in a person between 65 and 79 years old with COVID-19, enrolled during active disease. CDR3 nucleotide sequence: TGTGCCAGCAGCACCAGGACTAGCGGGAACCCCGTCAGGGCGAACACCGGGGAGCTGTTTTTT. Protein: CASSTRTSGNPVRANTGELFF.